This TCR beta chain is drawn from a study of human T cells and chemical hapten exposure. Looking at the study overall: Throughout the approximately 24-week study, diphenylcyclopropenone was applied weekly to the patients' scalps. Study conclusions and caveats: Against controls, expanded TCRs gave rise to significantly more large CDR3 similarity clusters. Counts of expanded TCRs at PT1 were positively correlated with patch test score.

Individual cDNA molecules received unique molecular identifiers in the library. TCRdb reanalysed the RACE reads using MiXCR and keeps one entry per CDR3 protein. The table lists 350,000 to 450,000 distinct CDR3 sequences, roughly 5% of them singletons. The germline CDR1 and CDR2 sequences are SGHAT and FQNNGV. V lost 2 bases to trimming and J lost 4 bases, with 13 bases between them. The CDR3 consists of 15 residues. In its sample, this clonotype was seen many times. Its antigen is currently unknown. Time point described: pre-sensitization, week 0. Treatment specified: therapeutic diphenylcyclopropenone sensitization with weekly scalp DPC.

Sequenced material: whole blood, taken in connection with sensitization to the hapten diphenylcyclopropenone (DPC). This receptor was obtained from a woman aged 45-65 years with alopecia areata. Some clones in this sample may be carry-over from other donors' samples. V is TRBV11-2 and J is TRBJ2-3, with a tentative D call TRBD2 (6 bases). CDR3 bases: TGTGCCAGCAGCTTATTCGGATCGGGGGCAGATACGCAGTATTTT. Translating gives CASSLFGSGADTQYF.